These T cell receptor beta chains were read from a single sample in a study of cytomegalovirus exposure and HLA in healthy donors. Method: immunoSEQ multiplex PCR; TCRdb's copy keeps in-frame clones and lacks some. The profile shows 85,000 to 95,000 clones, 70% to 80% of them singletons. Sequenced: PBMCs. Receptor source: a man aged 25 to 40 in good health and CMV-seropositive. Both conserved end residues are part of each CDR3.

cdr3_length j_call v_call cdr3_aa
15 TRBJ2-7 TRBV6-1 CASSELAGSVYEQYF
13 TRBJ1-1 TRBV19 CASSMTDSTEAFF
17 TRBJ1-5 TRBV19 CASRHPRDRAGNQPQHF
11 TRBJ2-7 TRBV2 CASSERWEQYF
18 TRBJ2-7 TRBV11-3 CASSSSLPGLAYFYEQYF
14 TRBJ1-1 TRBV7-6 CASSPDRGNTEAFF
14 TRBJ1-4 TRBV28 CAGSTGATNEKLFF
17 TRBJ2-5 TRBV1 CTSSQTPPGGSQETQYF
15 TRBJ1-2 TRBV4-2 CASSQEGGRAYGYTF
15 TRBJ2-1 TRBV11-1 CASSTGTSVYNEQFF
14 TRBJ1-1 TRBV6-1 CASNIIGDSAEAFF
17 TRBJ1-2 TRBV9 CASSGFDRTPKFYGYTF
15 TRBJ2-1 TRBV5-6 CASSLVAGAYNEQFF
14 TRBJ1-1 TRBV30 CAWSWGGLNTEAFF
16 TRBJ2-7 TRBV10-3 CAISGRREGLGDEQYF
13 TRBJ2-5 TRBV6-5 CASRLGLQETQYF